This TCR beta chain appears in the sequencing data of a study of CD8 T cells in Susac syndrome (dated by TCRdb to the late 2010s). A note on the overall study: Of the Susac syndrome patients who were sequenced, roughly 8 were in clinical remission while six had clinically active disease. Susac syndrome patients were therapy-naive, on corticosteroids (some also receiving IVIg), or on IVIg alone at blood withdrawal. The study used repertoire sequencing to test whether antigen drove CD8+ T cell activation and differentiation in Susac syndrome. The study compared CD8+ T cell repertoire clonality among over ten healthy donors, some 14 Susac syndrome patients and 15 multiple sclerosis patients.

What the authors observed across the whole study: Susac syndrome CD8+ repertoires showed clonal expansion, highest in CD8+ TEMRA cells and greater in clinically active than remitting patients. Roughly 15 and five Susac-specific public clones were found in the total CD8+ and CD8+ TEMRA repertoires, respectively. The number of individuals in the TCR sequencing and HLA analysis was recognized as being relatively small.

RNA was extracted with the RNeasy kit and roughly 0.45 to 1 ug was reverse transcribed using random hexamers. The immunoSEQ multiplex PCR assay, covering 54 Vbeta and 13 Jbeta segments, was used to amplify TCR beta CDR3 regions. PCR amplification bias was corrected using a synthetic template baseline for primer optimization and computational correction. As for the original processing: Only productive sequences were kept, with reads annotated to V, D and J genes according to IMGT and analyzed in immunoSEQ Analyzer. Clonality was calculated as one minus the Shannon entropy normalized by log2 of the number of productive unique sequences. Public and private clones were assessed among the 100 most prevalent clones of each patient and control. Clones were defined as Susac-specific if absent from the healthy and MS cohorts, from 900 to 1,300 published viral clones and from other ImmuneACCESS disease sequences. TCRdb cleaned the public reads at Q25 with fastp, built clones with MiXCR and kept in-frame beta chains. CDR3 protein duplicates are merged, each entry listing the most common genes and DNA. TCRdb's processing, not the study's, gives the V and J calls here. The sample table records fewer than 85,000 distinct CDR3 sequences; roughly 94% of these occur just once. The leading ten clones occupy roughly 0.5% of the sample.

As concerns this clonotype: Its binding antigen is unknown. Base-call qualities are not available, and no considerably larger clone is one nucleotide away.

High-throughput TCR beta sequencing profiled peripheral blood CD8+ and CD4+ T cells from healthy donors, Susac syndrome patients and multiple sclerosis patients. Recently defined diagnostic criteria for definite or probable disease were met by the Susac syndrome patients. Bulk CD8+ and CD4+ T cells were purified by magnetic negative isolation, whereas CD8+ TEMRA cells were enriched by FACS. Blood was drawn into EDTA tubes, processed within 24 hours, and PBMCs were isolated by density gradient centrifugation. PBMCs intended for TCR sequencing were cryopreserved in liquid nitrogen and were subsequently thawed in a 37 degrees C water bath. The sorted or isolated CD4+, CD8+ and CD8+ TEMRA cells reached a purity of at least 90%. This receptor was obtained from a human donor with Susac syndrome. Sequenced material: CD8+ T cells from PBMCs.

The CDR3 reads as follows: CASSPRPSTDTQYF. The sequence in DNA is TGTGCCAGCAGTCCCCGACCGAGCACAGATACGCAGTATTTT. This sequence uses TRBV27 and TRBJ2-3; a confident D gene designation cannot be given. CDR1 and CDR2, looked up from the germline V gene (reference sequence), are MNHEY and SMNVEV. The CDR3 has 14 amino acids, counting the end cysteine and phenylalanine. Only the CDR3 DNA is retained, 42 bases long and in frame from the first base. Relative to germline, V is 5 bases shorter and J is 0 bases shorter, with 9 bases between their ends.